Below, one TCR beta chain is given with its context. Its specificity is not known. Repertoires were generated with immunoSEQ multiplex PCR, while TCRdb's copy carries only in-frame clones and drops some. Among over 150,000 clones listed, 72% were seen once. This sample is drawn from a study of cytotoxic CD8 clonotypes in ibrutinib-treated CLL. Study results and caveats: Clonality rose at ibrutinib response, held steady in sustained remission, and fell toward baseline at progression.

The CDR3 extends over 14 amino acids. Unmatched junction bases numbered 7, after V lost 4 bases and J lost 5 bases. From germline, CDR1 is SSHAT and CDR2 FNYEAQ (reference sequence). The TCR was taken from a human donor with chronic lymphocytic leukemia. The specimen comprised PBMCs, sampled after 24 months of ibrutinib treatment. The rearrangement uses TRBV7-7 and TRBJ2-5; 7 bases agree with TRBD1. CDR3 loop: CASSSDRVGETQYF. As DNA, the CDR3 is TGTGCCAGCAGCTCTGACAGGGTAGGGGAGACCCAGTACTTC.